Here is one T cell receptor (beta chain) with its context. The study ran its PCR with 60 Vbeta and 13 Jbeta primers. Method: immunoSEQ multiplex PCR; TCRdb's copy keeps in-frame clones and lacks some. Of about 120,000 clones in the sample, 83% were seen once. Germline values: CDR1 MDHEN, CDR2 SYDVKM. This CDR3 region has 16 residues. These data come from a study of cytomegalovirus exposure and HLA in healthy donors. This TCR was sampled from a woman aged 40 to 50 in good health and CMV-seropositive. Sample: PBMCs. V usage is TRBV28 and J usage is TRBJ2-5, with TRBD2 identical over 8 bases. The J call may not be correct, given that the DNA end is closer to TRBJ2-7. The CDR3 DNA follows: TGTGCCAGCAGTCCCCCCGGGAGGGGGGCTGCCTACGAGCAGTACTTC. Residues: CASSPPGRGAAYEQYF.